One sample yielded the 31 T cell receptor beta chains listed below, sequenced in a study of blood T cells in healthy people across ages (dated by TCRdb to between 2015 and 2016). Libraries were constructed by 5' RACE. Sequenced using an Illumina HiSeq 2500. The second PCR ran for roughly 7 to 11 cycles and used a J-beta primer mix along with a sample-barcoded 5' primer. The public reads were run again by TCRdb, first through fastp at Q25 and then through MiXCR, and only productive beta chains were kept. Here each entry gathers all rows of one CDR3 protein and keeps the most common genes and DNA. Across this sample there are approximately 940,000 distinct CDR3 sequences, with around 48% seen only once. The ten top clones hold around 15% of the sample. The specimen sequenced was blood. Receptor source: a young man in good health.

The chain recombines TRBV7-9 with TRBJ2-2, with TRBD2 identical over 7 bases. CDR3 size: 14 residues. V lost 10 bases and J lost 2; bases outside the gene matches: 7. From germline, CDR1 is SEHNR and CDR2 FQNEAQ (reference sequence). This CDR3 is CAIGGTTNTGELFF. The DNA of the CDR3 is TGTGCCATCGGGGGGACTACCAACACCGGGGAGCTGTTTTTT. The full variable domain, in which reference TRBV7-9 and TRBJ2-2 provide the parts outside the CDR3, is DTGVSQNPRHKITKRGQNVTFRCDPISEHNRLYWYRQTLGQGPEFLTYFQNEAQLEKSRLLSDRFSAERPKGSFSTLEIQRTEQGDSAMYLCAIGGTTNTGELFFGEGSRLTVL.

The gene calls are TRBV30 and TRBJ2-7, with a possible D match to TRBD2 (6 bases). The CDR3 sequence is 12 residues long. CDR1 is GTSNPN, CDR2 SVGIG, per germline (reference sequence). Between the trimmed V and J ends, which lost 4 bases and 10 bases, there was a span of 17 bases. This CDR3 reads CAWNDAREAQYF. CDR3 in DNA: TGTGCCTGGAACGACGCAAGGGAGGCCCAGTACTTC. Drawing the rest from reference TRBV30 and TRBJ2-7, the complete variable domain is SQTIHQWPATLVQPVGSPLSLECTVEGTSNPNLYWYRQAAGRGLQLLFYSVGIGQISSEVPQNLSASRPQDRQFILSSKKLLLSDSGFYLCAWNDAREAQYFGPGTRLTVT.

The chain has TRBV30 and TRBJ1-1; TRBD1 might be the D (5 bases). The CDR3 is 13 amino acids. The germline V and J ends were trimmed by 4 bases and 1 base, with 10 bases remaining between them. The V gene's germline CDR1 is GTSNPN and CDR2 SVGIG (reference sequence). CDR3 residues: CAWNGQGNTEAFF. CDR3 DNA: TGTGCCTGGAACGGGCAGGGGAACACTGAAGCTTTCTTT.

This clonotype has more than one count but fewer than ten. The gene calls are TRBV6-5 and TRBJ2-7, with D perhaps TRBD1 or TRBD2 (5 bases each). CDR3 length: 14 amino acids. V lost 9 bases and J 2 bases, leaving 17 bases between the germline ends. Germline CDR1 is MNHEY and CDR2 is SVGAGI. The CDR3 region has the DNA TGTGCCAGTTTCGATCGGGACGTAACCTACGAGCAGTACTTC. It encodes CASFDRDVTYEQYF.

This clonotype was picked up a small number of times. V usage is TRBV6-5 and J usage is TRBJ2-7, with D unresolved. This CDR3 comprises 14 residues. Per germline, CDR1 MNHEY and CDR2 SVGAGI. V was clipped by 6 bases and J by 2 bases, with 14 bases between them. The CDR3 here is CASSQGPTTYEQYF. DNA for the CDR3: TGTGCCAGCAGCCAAGGTCCAACTACCTACGAGCAGTACTTC.

This rearrangement joins TRBV10-3 to TRBJ2-3; weak D call: TRBD1 (6 bases). CDR3 size: 13 residues. V was trimmed by 6 bases and J by 5 bases, leaving 12 bases between them. The germline gives CDR1 ENHRY, CDR2 SYGVKD. CDR3 nucleotides: TGTGCCATCAGCCCACTACAGGGAGATACGCAGTATTTT. Translation gives CAISPLQGDTQYF.

This clonotype was seen more than once but under ten times. The gene calls are TRBV7-6 and TRBJ1-4, with D possibly matching TRBD1 (5 bases). The V gene's germline CDR1 is SGHVS and CDR2 FNYEAQ. Trimming removed 5 bases at V and 5 bases at J, with 24 bases between. The CDR3 is 18 residues long. DNA for the CDR3: TGTGCCAGCAGCCCTAAAGGCAGGGTTAAGAGGGAGAATGAAAAACTGTTTTTT. Translated, it gives CASSPKGRVKRENEKLFF.

To note about this clonotype: Here the CDR3 omits its conserved ending phenylalanine or tryptophan, so a read error is the likely source. The CDR3 DNA sequence: TGTGCCAGCAGCTCCGGTCAGCGGGGCCTGGAGACCCAGTACTTA. It translates to CASSSGQRGLETQYL. The chain joins TRBV13 to TRBJ2-5; 7 bases match TRBD2. The germline CDR1 and CDR2 sequences are PRHDT and FYEKMQ (reference sequence). V gave up 4 bases and J gave up 5 bases; unmatched junction bases: 10. The CDR3 is 15 residues long.

V gene TRBV7-9 combines with J gene TRBJ2-2; 7 bases fit TRBD1. The trim removed 5 bases at V and 5 bases at J, leaving 14 bases unmatched. The CDR3 spans 17 residues. Per the germline V gene, CDR1 is SEHNR and CDR2 is FQNEAQ (reference sequence). The CDR3 sequence is CASSLGQGGELTGELFF. In DNA form, the CDR3 reads TGTGCCAGCAGCCTTGGACAAGGGGGCGAGCTAACCGGGGAGCTGTTTTTT.

Remarks on this clonotype: A read error may explain this, as a much larger clone is one base away. V gene TRBV4-2 combines with J gene TRBJ2-5; D is ambiguous. The germline gives CDR1 LGHNA, CDR2 YNFKEQ. This CDR3 spans 17 amino acids. CDR3 loop: CANSQVRAATSGETQYF. The CDR3 DNA is TGTGCCAACAGCCAAGTTCGGGCAGCCACAAGTGGGGAGACCCAGTACTTC.

The CDR3 reads CASRTEGVSYEQYF. The CDR3 nucleotides are TGTGCCAGCAGAACCGAGGGGGTTTCCTACGAGCAGTACTTC. The chain links TRBV12-3 or TRBV12-4 to TRBJ2-7; D perhaps matches TRBD1 (6 bases). V lost 6 bases, J lost 1 base, and 13 bases lay in between. This CDR3 contains 14 residues.

The chain couples TRBV30 to TRBJ2-3, with 10 bases that match TRBD1. Germline values: CDR1 GTSNPN, CDR2 SVGIG (reference sequence). V shed 4 bases, J shed 5 bases, and the junction held 6 bases outside the gene matches. This CDR3 contains 14 residues. The CDR3 spells CAWNRDRGKDTQYF. In DNA, the CDR3 is TGTGCCTGGAATCGGGACAGGGGAAAAGATACGCAGTATTTT.

The chain carries TRBV5-6 and TRBJ1-4; 7 bases match TRBD1. Germline assignment: CDR1 SGHDT and CDR2 YYEEEE. The CDR3 has 14 amino acids. V was clipped by 0 bases and J by 9 bases; unmatched bases: 5. CDR3 protein: CASSLGTGFQKLFF. The CDR3 DNA follows: TGTGCCAGCAGCTTGGGGACAGGATTCCAAAAACTGTTTTTT.

The V and J genes are TRBV20-1 and TRBJ2-1; unclear D gene. CDR3 length equals 12 residues. V lost 2 bases, J lost 10 bases, and 12 bases lay in between. The germline V gene has CDR1 DFQATT and CDR2 SNEGSKA (reference sequence). CDR3 in DNA: TGCAGTGCTAGAAGGACGTCTTGGGAGCAGTTCTTC. This codes for CSARRTSWEQFF.

This clonotype came up a few times. The chain couples TRBV7-2 to TRBJ2-7, with D unclear. The V gene lost 1 base and the J gene lost 4 bases, with 8 bases spanning the gap. The CDR3 is 13 amino acids. CDR1 is SGHTA, CDR2 FQGNSA, per germline. The CDR3 bases are TGTGCCAGCAGCTTAGGTGTGGCTTACGAGCAGTACTTC. As protein: CASSLGVAYEQYF. The variable domain in full, with the rest retrieved from reference TRBV7-2 and TRBJ2-7, is GAGVSQSPSNKVTEKGKDVELRCDPISGHTALYWYRQSLGQGLEFLIYFQGNSAPDKSGLPSDRFSAERTGGSVSTLTIQRTQQEDSAVYLCASSLGVAYEQYFGPGTRLTVT.

Comments on this clonotype: A junction boundary mismatches the germline segment, possibly from a read error. V gene TRBV20-1 combines with J gene TRBJ1-5, with no clear D. The CDR3 covers 13 residues. CDR1 and CDR2 from the germline V gene are DFQATT and SNEGSKA (reference sequence). CDR3 region: CSAGDGVLQPQHF. The CDR3 coding sequence is TGCAGTGCTGGAGATGGTGTTTTACAGCCCCAGCATTTT.

V gene TRBV5-1 combines with J gene TRBJ2-3, with 7 bases fitting TRBD1. This CDR3 comprises 15 residues. V dropped 2 bases and J dropped 4; count of bases not matched to a gene: 7. Germline CDR1 and CDR2: SGHRS and YFSETQ. DNA of the CDR3: TGCGCCAGCAGCTTTAACGGGCAGGGGGCAGATACGCAGTATTTT. The encoded protein is CASSFNGQGADTQYF.

This clonotype was seen more than once but under ten times. The chain couples TRBV5-1 to TRBJ2-3, with TRBD2 identical over 8 bases. CDR3 length: 17 residues. J was trimmed by 1 base and V by 4 bases; bases with no gene match: 11. The germline V gene has CDR1 SGHRS and CDR2 YFSETQ. CDR3 nucleotides: TGCGCCAGCAGCGCCTCACTAGCGGCCCGGGGCACAGATACGCAGTATTTT. Its translation is CASSASLAARGTDTQYF.

CDR3 DNA: TGTGCCAGCAGTTACCCGGGCGGGATTCAGTACTTC. Encoded protein: CASSYPGGIQYF. The chain joins TRBV6-5 to TRBJ2-4, with D maybe TRBD2 (5 bases). The CDR3 has 12 residues. CDR1 is MNHEY, CDR2 SVGAGI, per germline. V gave up 2 bases and J gave up 10 bases, with 9 bases separating them.

This clonotype was counted only a few times. The V and J genes are TRBV4-2 and TRBJ1-4; 9 bases are a match to TRBD1. V dropped 0 bases and J dropped 8; count of bases not matched to a gene: 7. CDR3 length: 16 amino acids. Per germline, CDR1 LGHNA and CDR2 YNFKEQ. The CDR3 loop reads CASSQEIRTGEEKLFF. CDR3 nucleotide sequence: TGTGCCAGCAGCCAAGAGATAAGGACAGGGGAAGAAAAACTGTTTTTT.

The rearrangement links TRBV27 to TRBJ1-1; 8 bases agree with TRBD1. There are 15 residues in the CDR3. V trimming: 5 bases; J trimming: 0 bases; junction bases outside the gene matches: 5. Germline CDR1 is MNHEY and CDR2 is SMNVEV (reference sequence). The CDR3 loop is CASSGQGAMNTEAFF. The CDR3 region has the DNA TGTGCCAGCAGTGGTCAGGGGGCGATGAACACTGAAGCTTTCTTT.

This clonotype was seen more than once but under ten times. The chain employs TRBV5-1 and TRBJ2-7, with D possibly TRBD1 on 6 matching bases. CDR1 and CDR2 from the germline V gene are SGHRS and YFSETQ. The CDR3 has 14 residues. V lost 5 bases to trimming and J lost 2 bases, with 14 bases between them. CDR3 in amino acids: CASRNTGSTYEQYF. The CDR3 DNA reads TGCGCCAGCAGAAATACAGGGTCGACCTACGAGCAGTACTTC.

V is TRBV29-1 and J is TRBJ2-5; D unclear. The germline V gene has CDR1 SQVTM and CDR2 ANQGSEA. V was pared by 4 bases and J by 4 bases, with 16 bases between. CDR3 size: 14 residues. CDR3 amino acids: CSVVRAQSTETQYF. In DNA, the CDR3 is TGCAGCGTTGTAAGGGCACAGTCAACAGAGACCCAGTACTTC.

A word on this clonotype: Just one base apart from a much larger clone, this may be a read error. The chain is built from TRBV4-2 and TRBJ2-4; TRBD2 is a possible D gene (7 bases). The J call is in doubt because the DNA end fits TRBJ2-7 better. This CDR3 spans 17 amino acids. Germline assignment: CDR1 LGHNA and CDR2 YNFKEQ. The CDR3 loop is CASSPLAGGGDRYEQYF. In DNA form, the CDR3 reads TGTGCCAGCAGCCCACTAGCTGGCGGGGGCGATAGGTACGAGCAGTACTTC.

In its sample, this clonotype was seen a few times. This chain joins TRBV9 and TRBJ2-7, with a tentative D call TRBD1 (7 bases). CDR3 length: 14 residues. Trimming took 2 bases from V and 1 from J, leaving 10 bases between them. Per the germline V gene, CDR1 is SGDLS and CDR2 is YYNGEE. CDR3: CASSVRGQSYEQYF. The CDR3 bases are TGTGCCAGCAGCGTGCGGGGACAGTCCTACGAGCAGTACTTC.

J is TRBJ2-1 and V is TRBV7-9; no clear D gene. Germline assignment: CDR1 SEHNR and CDR2 FQNEAQ (reference sequence). The CDR3 has 14 residues. With 8 bases removed from V and 0 bases from J, the gap between germline ends came to 11 bases. The CDR3 here is CASPNLSSYNEQFF. In DNA form, the CDR3 reads TGTGCCAGCCCAAATCTCAGCTCCTACAATGAGCAGTTCTTC.

The rearrangement links TRBV6-5 to TRBJ1-1; no reliable D call. The germline V gene encodes CDR1 MNHEY and CDR2 SVGAGI. V lost 4 bases and J lost 5, with 11 bases in between. CDR3 length equals 13 residues. CDR3 sequence: CASSLAGRTEAFF. The CDR3 region has the DNA TGTGCCAGCAGTTTGGCGGGGAGAACTGAAGCTTTCTTT.

The rearrangement uses TRBV18 and TRBJ1-1; the match to TRBD1 covers 7 bases. There are 16 residues in the CDR3. CDR1 is KGHSH and CDR2 is LQKENI in the germline V gene. V dropped 8 bases and J dropped 0; count of bases not matched to a gene: 12. The CDR3 here is CASTQNYRGMNTEAFF. In nucleotides, the CDR3 is TGTGCCAGCACTCAAAATTACAGGGGCATGAACACTGAAGCTTTCTTT.

The rearrangement uses TRBV4-2 and TRBJ1-1; D might be TRBD1 (5 bases). Looked up from germline, CDR1 is LGHNA and CDR2 is YNFKEQ. The CDR3 totals 14 residues. V lost 4 bases and J lost 4, with 13 bases in between. DNA for the CDR3: TGTGCCAGCAGCCCGCCCAGGGCGGTCACTGAAGCTTTCTTT. It encodes CASSPPRAVTEAFF.

This clonotype was recorded a few times. This rearrangement joins TRBV11-2 to TRBJ2-7; 13 bases line up with TRBD2. Trimming cost V 2 bases and J 7 bases; bases outside gene matches: 8. Germline CDR1 and CDR2: SGHAT and FQNNGV. The CDR3 covers 16 residues. The CDR3 nucleotides read TGTGCCAGCAGCTTATATGGGACTAGCGGGGTCAATGAGCAGTACTTC. Translated: CASSLYGTSGVNEQYF.

This sequence joins TRBV10-3 and TRBJ2-7; 12 nucleotides match TRBD2. J lost 7 bases, V lost 7 bases, and 11 bases had no gene match. The CDR3 is made up of 15 amino acids. Germline-derived CDR1 and CDR2 are ENHRY and SYGVKD. The DNA of the CDR3 is TGTGCCATCAATCCTAGCGGGGGGGCCTACAATGAGCAGTACTTC. It encodes CAINPSGGAYNEQYF.